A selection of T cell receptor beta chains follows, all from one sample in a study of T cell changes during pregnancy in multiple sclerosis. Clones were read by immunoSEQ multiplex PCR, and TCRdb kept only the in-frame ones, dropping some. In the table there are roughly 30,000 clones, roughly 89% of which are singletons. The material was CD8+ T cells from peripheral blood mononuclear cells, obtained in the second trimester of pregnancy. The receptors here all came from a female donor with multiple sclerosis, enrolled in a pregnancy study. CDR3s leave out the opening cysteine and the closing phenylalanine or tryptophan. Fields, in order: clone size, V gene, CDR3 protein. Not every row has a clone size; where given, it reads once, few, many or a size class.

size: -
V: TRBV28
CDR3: ASSGQGEIRNQPQH

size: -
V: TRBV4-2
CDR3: ASSQEQGAANEKLF

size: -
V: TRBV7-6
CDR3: ASSPERGSGNTIY

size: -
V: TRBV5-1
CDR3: ASSERGNEQF

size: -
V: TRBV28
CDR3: ASSLGDRSTDTQY

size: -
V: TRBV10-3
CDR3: AIRSNTEAF

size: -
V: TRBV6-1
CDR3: ASSVTGSGANVLT

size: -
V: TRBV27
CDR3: ASRRTPPNYGYT

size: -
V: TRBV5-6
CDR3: ASSLGGYQPQH

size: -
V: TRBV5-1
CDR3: ASSLDQGSYEQY

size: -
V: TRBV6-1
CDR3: ASSLKTVSYEQY

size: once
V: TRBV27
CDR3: ASRVNTEAF

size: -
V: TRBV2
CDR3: ASSDLSSYEQY

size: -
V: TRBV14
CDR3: ASRGVRQTQY

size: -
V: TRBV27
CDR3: ASSPLLTFLVTDTQY

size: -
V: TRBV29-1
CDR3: SVGTDRGYEQY

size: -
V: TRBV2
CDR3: ASKEGGGYYGYT

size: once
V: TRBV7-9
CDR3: ASSRGVRELDTGELF

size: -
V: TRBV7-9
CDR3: ASSATGDRNSPLH

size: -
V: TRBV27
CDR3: ASRTSGNHNEQF

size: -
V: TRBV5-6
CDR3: ASSLRRTGFYGYT

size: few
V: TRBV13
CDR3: ASSSRDRGINEQY

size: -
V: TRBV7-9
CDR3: ASSLDSLEQY

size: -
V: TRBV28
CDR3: ASSLPGTSGSSYEQY

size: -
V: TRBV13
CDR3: ASSLERTSGAQETQY

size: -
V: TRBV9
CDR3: ASSVEGTSGSTDTQY

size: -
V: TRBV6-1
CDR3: ASSEPRTSGSYNEQF

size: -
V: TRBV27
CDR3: ASRQGDGSEQY

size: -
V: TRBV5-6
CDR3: ASSLGQSSNQPQH

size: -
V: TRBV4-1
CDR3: ASSLAGGADTQY

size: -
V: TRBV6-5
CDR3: ASHQGTEAF

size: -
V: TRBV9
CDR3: ASSASRGQGTKNIQY

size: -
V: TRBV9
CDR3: ASSASGGTGNEQF

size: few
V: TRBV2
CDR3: AIETGTDTQY

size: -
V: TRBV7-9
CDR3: ASSQGTGVMSQH

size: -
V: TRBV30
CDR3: AWMAGMNTEAF

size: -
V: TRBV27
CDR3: ASSPRLAGPHYNEQF

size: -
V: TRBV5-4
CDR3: ASSSGSGEQY

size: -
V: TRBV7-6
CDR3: ASSGTGSSYEQY

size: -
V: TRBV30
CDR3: ACRDRQRSSYEQY

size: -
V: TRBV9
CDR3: ASSRKRGGAYNEQF

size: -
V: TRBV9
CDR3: ASSVGGGPYEQY

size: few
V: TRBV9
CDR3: ASSVVSSGLNTDTQY

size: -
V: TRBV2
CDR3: ASSEARLAGGLDTQY

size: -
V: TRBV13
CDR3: ASSNSGGGENEQF

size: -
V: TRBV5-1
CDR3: ASSLGDRGYNEQF

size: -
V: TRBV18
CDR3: ASSPLSPGQETQY

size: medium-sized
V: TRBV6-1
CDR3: ASSGLAGGPGELF

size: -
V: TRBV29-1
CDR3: SANLGGNGYT

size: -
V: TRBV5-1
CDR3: ASSHSGTGANYGYT